This T cell receptor beta chain was recovered during a study of blood T cell repertoires in COVID-19. About the study: Donors in the United States, Italy and Spain gave samples during acute or convalescent COVID-19.

The CDR3 consists of 13 residues. The trim removed 2 bases at V and 10 bases at J, leaving 6 bases unmatched. Germline lookup yields CDR1 MDHEN and CDR2 SYDVKM. The table came from immunoSEQ multiplex PCR; TCRdb's copy has only in-frame clones and leaves some out. In the table there are some 250,000 clones, around 89% of which are singletons. Individuals aged about 18 to 100 years were recruited from 24 US areas. Cohorts were assigned according to the clinical history that participants reported. Each recovered donor of Cohort 3 presented with two negative PCRs, clearance, or symptom resolution. The chain couples TRBV28 to TRBJ2-3; 7 bases line up with TRBD2. This receptor was obtained from a man between 40 and 49 years old who had recovered from COVID-19. Material: PBMCs or T cells enriched from blood (not recorded which). CDR3 amino acids: CASSLGRETAQYF. CDR3 bases: TGTGCCAGCAGTTTAGGGCGGGAGACCGCGCAGTATTTT.